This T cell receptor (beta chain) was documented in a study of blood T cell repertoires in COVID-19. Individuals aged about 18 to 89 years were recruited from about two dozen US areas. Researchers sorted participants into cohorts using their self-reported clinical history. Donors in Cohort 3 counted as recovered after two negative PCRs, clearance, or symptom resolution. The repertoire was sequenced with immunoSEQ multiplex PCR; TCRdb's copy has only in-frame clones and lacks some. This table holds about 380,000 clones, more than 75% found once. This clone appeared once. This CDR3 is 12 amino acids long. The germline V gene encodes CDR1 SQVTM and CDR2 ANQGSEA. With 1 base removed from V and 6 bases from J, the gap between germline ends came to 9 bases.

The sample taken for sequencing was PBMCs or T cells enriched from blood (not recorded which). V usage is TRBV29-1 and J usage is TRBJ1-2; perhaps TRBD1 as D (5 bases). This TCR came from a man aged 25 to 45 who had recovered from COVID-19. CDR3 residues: CSVEVQGNGYTF. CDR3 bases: TGCAGCGTTGAAGTTCAGGGAAATGGCTACACCTTC.